Each of the 18 T cell receptor beta chains below was sequenced from the same sample in a study of blood T cell repertoires in COVID-19. Only in-frame clones appear in the TCRdb table, and some are missing; sequencing was by immunoSEQ multiplex PCR. The top ten hold around 1.3% of the sample, which has hundreds of thousands of clones, approximately 86% seen once. The sequenced sample was peripheral blood. All receptors come from a woman in her 30s with COVID-19, enrolled during active disease.

The genes are TRBV6-1 and TRBJ1-3; D ambiguous. CDR3 size: 16 residues. Trimming removed 1 base at V and 6 bases at J, with 16 bases between. CDR1 MNHNS and CDR2 SASEGT come from the germline V gene. This chain's CDR3 is CASSEDGEGVVNTIYF. In DNA, the CDR3 is TGTGCCAGCAGTGAAGATGGCGAGGGCGTAGTAAACACCATATATTTT.

V and J are TRBV2 and TRBJ1-2; TRBD1 matches at 7 bases. Germline V gives CDR1 SNHLY, CDR2 FYNNEI. V trimming: 6 bases; J trimming: 4 bases; junction bases outside the gene matches: 8. This CDR3 region has 14 residues. The CDR3 reads CASRVAGTAYGYTF. CDR3 coding DNA: TGTGCCAGCAGAGTAGCCGGGACAGCCTATGGCTACACCTTC.

The rearrangement links TRBV6-6 to TRBJ2-1; 7 positions agree with TRBD1. The V segment lost 2 bases and the J segment 8 bases; nucleotides outside the gene matches: 6. CDR1 is MNHNY, CDR2 SVGAGI, per germline (reference sequence). This CDR3 has 14 residues. CDR3 DNA sequence: TGTGCCAGCAGTTACGGGGCAGGGGGAGATGAGCAGTTCTTC. As protein: CASSYGAGGDEQFF.

The chain joins TRBV7-9 to TRBJ2-1; 12 bases are a match to TRBD2. Germline V lookup: CDR1 SEHNR, CDR2 FQNEAQ (reference sequence). This CDR3 is 17 amino acids long. Losses at the gene ends were 2 bases for V and 5 bases for J; bases not matched to a gene: 7. Here the CDR3 reads CASSLLASGRVDNEQFF. DNA of the CDR3: TGTGCCAGCAGCTTATTGGCTAGCGGGAGGGTGGACAATGAGCAGTTCTTC.

V gene TRBV7-7 combines with J gene TRBJ2-1; 12 positions match TRBD2. The CDR3 spans 15 residues. Looked up from germline, CDR1 is SSHAT and CDR2 is FNYEAQ (reference sequence). V trimming: 5 bases; J trimming: 5 bases; junction bases outside the gene matches: 4. As DNA, the CDR3 is TGTGCCAGCAGCCCCGGACTAGCGGGGAACAATGAGCAGTTCTTC. Translation gives CASSPGLAGNNEQFF.

This clone was counted a few times. The chain combines TRBV7-9 with TRBJ2-1, with 8 bases aligning to TRBD1. J lost 5 bases, V lost 1 base, and 1 base had no gene match. The CDR3 sequence is 14 residues long. CDR1 and CDR2 (germline): SEHNR, FQNEAQ (reference sequence). In DNA, the CDR3 is TGTGCCAGCAGCTTAGGACAGGGGAACAATGAGCAGTTCTTC. Translated: CASSLGQGNNEQFF.

The chain combines TRBV2 with TRBJ1-5; 7 nucleotides agree with TRBD1. The CDR3 sequence is 16 residues long. Germline V gene data show CDR1 as SNHLY and CDR2 as FYNNEI. The junction had 3 bases not matched to a gene; V was cut back by 0 bases and J by 1 base. CDR3 sequence (DNA): TGTGCCAGCAGTGAAGCACCGGGACAGAGCAATCAGCCCCAGCATTTT. As protein: CASSEAPGQSNQPQHF.

The table lists this clone with a few counts. The chain has TRBV9 and TRBJ2-2; 7 bases match TRBD1. The CDR3 extends over 16 amino acids. The germline gives CDR1 SGDLS, CDR2 YYNGEE. V dropped 4 bases and J dropped 1; count of bases not matched to a gene: 7. The CDR3 DNA is TGTGCCAGCAGCCTCGGGACAGAGTTGAACACCGGGGAGCTGTTTTTT. Protein: CASSLGTELNTGELFF.

The chain links TRBV5-5 to TRBJ2-3, with a possible D match to TRBD2 (6 bases). Germline V gene lookup returns CDR1 SGHKS and CDR2 YYEKEE (reference sequence). V shed 0 bases and J shed 3 bases, with 8 bases lying between them. The CDR3 sequence is 14 residues long. Here the CDR3 reads CASSLGGATDTQYF. CDR3 nucleotides: TGTGCCAGCAGCTTGGGCGGGGCTACAGATACGCAGTATTTT.

This rearrangement joins TRBV30 to TRBJ1-2, with 10 bases that match TRBD1. V gave up 3 bases and J gave up 4 bases; unmatched junction bases: 5. The CDR3 consists of 14 residues. The V gene's germline CDR1 is GTSNPN and CDR2 SVGIG (reference sequence). The CDR3 DNA sequence: TGTGCCTGGAGAGGGGACAGGGGCTTCTATGGCTACACCTTC. It specifies CAWRGDRGFYGYTF.

J is TRBJ1-6 and V is TRBV2; 7 bases line up with TRBD1. Germline V gives CDR1 SNHLY, CDR2 FYNNEI. The J segment lost 4 bases and the V segment lost 3 bases, leaving 6 bases of the junction unmatched. This CDR3 is 16 amino acids long. In nucleotides, the CDR3 is TGTGCCAGCAGTGACAGACAGGGCCGGTATAATTCACCCCTCCACTTT. Residues: CASSDRQGRYNSPLHF. The complete variable domain, with remaining parts taken from reference TRBV2 and TRBJ1-6, reads EPEVTQTPSHQVTQMGQEVILRCVPISNHLYFYWYRQILGQKVEFLVSFYNNEISEKSEIFDDQFSVERPDGSNFTLKIRSTKLEDSAMYFCASSDRQGRYNSPLHFGNGTRLTVT.

The chain uses TRBV30 and TRBJ1-1; D remains unclear. Trimming removed 0 bases from V and 1 base from J, with 6 bases in between. The CDR3 is 13 amino acids. Germline V gene data show CDR1 as GTSNPN and CDR2 as SVGIG (reference sequence). DNA for the CDR3: TGTGCCTGGAGTGTTAGTTGGAACACTGAAGCTTTCTTT. The encoded protein is CAWSVSWNTEAFF. The full variable domain, rest sourced from reference TRBV30 and TRBJ1-1, is SQTIHQWPATLVQPVGSPLSLECTVEGTSNPNLYWYRQAAGRGLQLLFYSVGIGQISSEVPQNLSASRPQDRQFILSSKKLLLSDSGFYLCAWSVSWNTEAFFGQGTRLTVV.

This chain joins TRBV27 and TRBJ2-5, with 8 positions matching TRBD2. The V gene's germline CDR1 is MNHEY and CDR2 SMNVEV (reference sequence). The J segment lost 0 bases and the V segment lost 2 bases, leaving 5 bases of the junction unmatched. The CDR3 covers 16 residues. Here the CDR3 reads CASSLQLAANQETQYF. DNA of the CDR3: TGTGCCAGCAGTTTACAACTAGCGGCCAACCAAGAGACCCAGTACTTC.

The V gene is TRBV6-6, the J gene TRBJ1-4; 7 bases match TRBD1. There are 15 residues in the CDR3. V shed 7 bases, J shed 5 bases, and the junction held 10 bases outside the gene matches. Germline-derived CDR1 and CDR2 are MNHNY and SVGAGI (reference sequence). The CDR3: CASTSRQGGNEKLFF. In DNA form, the CDR3 reads TGTGCCAGCACCTCACGACAGGGTGGAAATGAAAAACTGTTTTTT.

The rearrangement uses TRBV4-3 and TRBJ1-3; 7 positions agree with TRBD1. This CDR3 has 15 residues. The V segment lost 2 bases and the J segment 7 bases; nucleotides outside the gene matches: 8. Germline V gene sequence: CDR1 LGHNA, CDR2 YSLEER. The CDR3 nucleotides are TGCGCCAGCAGCCAACAAACAGGGGTTCACAACACCATATATTTT. Translating gives CASSQQTGVHNTIYF.

V is TRBV7-2 and J is TRBJ1-5, with a tentative D call TRBD1 (6 bases). Trimming stripped 0 bases from V and 9 bases from J, with 12 bases between. The CDR3 totals 14 residues. Germline V gives CDR1 SGHTA, CDR2 FQGNSA. The CDR3 loop reads CASSLAQGERPQHF. In nucleotides, the CDR3 is TGTGCCAGCAGCTTAGCACAGGGTGAGCGGCCCCAGCATTTT.

The chain combines TRBV28 with TRBJ1-6, with TRBD1 matching over 7 bases. Germline CDR1 and CDR2: MDHEN and SYDVKM. Trimming removed 8 bases from V and 4 bases from J; junction bases left unmatched: 2. This CDR3 is 13 amino acids long. This CDR3 reads CASRDRYNSPLHF. CDR3 coding DNA: TGTGCCAGCCGGGACAGATATAATTCACCCCTCCACTTT.

The chain employs TRBV5-1 and TRBJ1-5, with D tentatively TRBD1 (6 bases). The CDR3 totals 13 residues. CDR1 and CDR2 (germline): SGHRS, YFSETQ. V was shortened by 4 bases and J by 5 bases, with 10 bases between the two germline ends. The CDR3, as DNA: TGCGCCAGCAGCCCGGCAGGGGATCAGCCCCAGCATTTT. Translation: CASSPAGDQPQHF.